These 27 T cell receptor beta chains were sequenced from one sample in a study of T cells in Graves' hyperthyroidism and ophthalmopathy (dated by TCRdb to between 2018 and 2021). Library preparation used multiplex PCR. The instrument given in TCRdb is Illumina HiSeq 2000. The TCR beta CDR3 regions were amplified from the RNA transcripts. A first-round RT-PCR of the TCR CDR3 used the HTBI primer set with the Qiagen OneStep RT-PCR kit. The raw public data were reprocessed by TCRdb itself: fastp quality trimming at Q25, MiXCR clonotype calling, in-frame beta chains only. Identical CDR3 proteins give one entry, which carries the most common genes and DNA. The sample has approximately 700,000 distinct CDR3 sequences on record, about 15% of them singletons. Around 7.7% of the sample is in the top ten clones. The sample comprised blood. These receptor sequences come from a young man with Graves' hyperthyroidism.

This clonotype occurred many times. The chain employs TRBV20-1 and TRBJ2-1; D not certain. Germline V gene lookup returns CDR1 DFQATT and CDR2 SNEGSKA (reference sequence). The CDR3 is 13 residues long. Trimming removed 5 bases at V and 2 bases at J, with 10 bases between. For the CDR3, the DNA is TGCAGTGCTCCGGGTGTCCCCTACAATGAGCAGTTCTTC. Translating it yields CSAPGVPYNEQFF.

In its sample, this clonotype was seen a few times. One end of the junction does not line up with germline, which may come from a read error. The rearrangement uses TRBV6-1 and TRBJ2-7, with 7 nucleotides matching TRBD1. The germline V gene encodes CDR1 MNHNS and CDR2 SASEGT. The CDR3 spans 14 residues. The CDR3 spells CASSQADRAYEQYF. Written as DNA, the CDR3 is TGTGCCAGCAGTCAAGCAGACAGGGCGTACGAGCAGTACTTC.

This clonotype was recorded many times. V gene TRBV5-6 combines with J gene TRBJ2-3, with TRBD2 matching 7 bases. Germline CDR1 is SGHDT and CDR2 is YYEEEE. V lost 6 bases, J lost 7 bases, and 11 bases stayed unmatched. The CDR3 totals 14 residues. The CDR3 loop is CASISSGTGNTQYF. The CDR3, as DNA: TGTGCCAGCATCTCTAGCGGAACTGGGAATACGCAGTATTTT. Combining the CDR3 with reference TRBV5-6 and TRBJ2-3 gives the whole variable domain DAGVTQSPTHLIKTRGQQVTLRCSPKSGHDTVSWYQQALGQGPQFIFQYYEEEERQRGNFPDRFSGHQFPNYSSELNVNALLLGDSALYLCASISSGTGNTQYFGPGTRLTVL.

The chain joins TRBV7-2 to TRBJ2-7, with TRBD1 matching 10 bases. After removal of 1 base from V and 2 bases from J, the junction contained 5 bases not matched to a gene. CDR3 length: 16 residues. Germline lookup yields CDR1 SGHTA and CDR2 FQGNSA. DNA for the CDR3: TGTGCCAGCAGCTTAGTTGCCGGGACAGGGGCCTACGAGCAGTACTTC. Protein sequence: CASSLVAGTGAYEQYF.

CDR3 in amino acids: CATTLAGRGEQYF. The CDR3, as DNA: TGTGCCACCACCCTAGCGGGAAGGGGAGAGCAGTACTTC. The chain joins TRBV2 to TRBJ2-7, with TRBD2 matching 9 bases. There are 13 residues in the CDR3. Losses at the gene ends were 10 bases for V and 7 bases for J; bases not matched to a gene: 11. Germline V gene lookup returns CDR1 SNHLY and CDR2 FYNNEI.

This chain joins TRBV24-1 and TRBJ2-3; D may correspond to TRBD1 or TRBD2 (5 bases each). Germline CDR1 KGHDR, CDR2 SFDVKD. The V end lost 0 bases, the J end lost 0 bases, and 12 bases lay between the germline ends. The CDR3 has 17 residues. CDR3 residues: CATSDLSGTPSTDTQYF. DNA of the CDR3: TGTGCCACCAGTGATTTGTCCGGGACCCCGAGCACAGATACGCAGTATTTT.

This clonotype has only one observation. The V call is TRBV9, the J call TRBJ2-3; 13 bases are shared with TRBD2. Trimming removed 3 bases from V and 4 bases from J; junction bases left unmatched: 11. The germline CDR1 and CDR2 sequences are SGDLS and YYNGEE. CDR3 length: 18 amino acids. The CDR3 nucleotides read TGTGCCAGCAGCGACGCCGGGACTAGCGGGAAGGCCGCAGATACGCAGTATTTT. Translating it yields CASSDAGTSGKAADTQYF. The full variable domain, rest sourced from reference TRBV9 and TRBJ2-3, is DSGVTQTPKHLITATGQRVTLRCSPRSGDLSVYWYQQSLDQGLQFLIQYYNGEERAKGNILERFSAQQFPDLHSELNLSSLELGDSALYFCASSDAGTSGKAADTQYFGPGTRLTVL.

This clonotype has ten or more counts. The J gene is TRBJ2-2, the V gene TRBV2, with D unresolved. The germline gives CDR1 SNHLY, CDR2 FYNNEI. The ends were cut back, 0 bases at V and 5 bases at J, with 7 bases in the middle. This CDR3 spans 14 amino acids. The CDR3 DNA reads as TGTGCCAGCAGTGAAGCGGGCGTGACCGGGGAGCTGTTTTTT. Protein product: CASSEAGVTGELFF. Filled out from reference TRBV2 and TRBJ2-2, the complete variable domain reads EPEVTQTPSHQVTQMGQEVILRCVPISNHLYFYWYRQILGQKVEFLVSFYNNEISEKSEIFDDQFSVERPDGSNFTLKIRSTKLEDSAMYFCASSEAGVTGELFFGEGSRLTVL.

This clonotype has a count of ten or more. The CDR3 region is CASSFSSQSDGYTF. CDR3 coding DNA: TGTGCCAGCAGTTTCTCCTCCCAATCGGATGGCTACACCTTC. The J gene is TRBJ1-2, the V gene TRBV12-3 or TRBV12-4, with unresolved D. V was shortened by 3 bases and J by 6 bases, with 14 bases between the two germline ends. The CDR3 extends over 14 amino acids.

This clonotype was observed at least ten times. The genes are TRBV27 and TRBJ2-7; 7 positions agree with TRBD2. The CDR3 is made up of 15 amino acids. Germline V gives CDR1 MNHEY, CDR2 SMNVEV (reference sequence). J gave up 2 bases and V 4 bases, and 8 bases lay outside the gene matches. CDR3 in DNA: TGTGCCAGCAGTTCCCTAGCGGTAGTCGCCTACGAGCAGTACTTC. Translating it yields CASSSLAVVAYEQYF.

This clonotype appeared many times. This CDR3 reads CASSFPGLTYEQYF. As DNA, the CDR3 is TGTGCCAGCAGCTTCCCGGGACTAACCTACGAGCAGTACTTC. The rearrangement joins TRBV6-2 or TRBV6-3 to TRBJ2-7; 7 nucleotides match TRBD2. Germline V gene data show CDR1 as MNHEY and CDR2 as SVGEGT. The junction had 7 bases not matched to a gene; V was cut back by 6 bases and J by 2 bases. This CDR3 spans 14 amino acids.

The sample holds many counts of this clonotype. The rearrangement uses TRBV11-3 and TRBJ1-1; D call uncertain. This CDR3 comprises 13 residues. CDR1 and CDR2 (germline): SGHNT, YENEEA. V was pared by 5 bases and J by 5 bases, with 12 bases between. CDR3 coding DNA: TGTGCCAGCAGCCTCGGCTTTCGGACTGAAGCTTTCTTT. Translating it yields CASSLGFRTEAFF.

The chain carries TRBV18 and TRBJ2-2; tentative D call: TRBD2 (6 bases). The germline CDR1 and CDR2 sequences are KGHSH and LQKENI. V lost 6 bases and J 3 bases, leaving 14 bases between the germline ends. The CDR3 runs 15 residues. The CDR3 region is CASSARGGDTGELFF. In nucleotides, the CDR3 is TGTGCCAGCTCCGCTCGAGGAGGGGACACCGGGGAGCTGTTTTTT.

The chain is built from TRBV18 and TRBJ2-5; TRBD1 might be the D (5 bases). The CDR3 is 14 residues long. V lost 3 bases, J lost 4 bases, and 12 bases lay in between. CDR1 is KGHSH, CDR2 LQKENI, per germline. CDR3 DNA: TGTGCCAGCTCACCGTTTGCAGGGATAGAGACCCAGTACTTC. It encodes CASSPFAGIETQYF.

This clonotype has only a few counts. The chain employs TRBV4-2 and TRBJ1-3; D not resolved. Trimming shortened V by 4 bases and J by 7 bases, and 23 bases separated the two germline ends. This CDR3 has 17 residues. From germline, CDR1 is LGHNA and CDR2 YNFKEQ. CDR3 in amino acids: CASSLYPEGVGRNTIYF. In DNA form, the CDR3 reads TGTGCCAGCAGCCTATATCCCGAGGGTGTCGGCCGCAACACCATATATTTT.

This clonotype showed up many times. V and J are TRBV7-2 and TRBJ2-3; 10 positions agree with TRBD2. Germline V lookup: CDR1 SGHTA, CDR2 FQGNSA. The CDR3 loop spans 14 amino acids. V trimming: 5 bases; J trimming: 4 bases; junction bases outside the gene matches: 3. The CDR3 coding sequence is TGTGCCAGCAGCGATGGACTAGCGGCAGATACGCAGTATTTT. It encodes CASSDGLAADTQYF.

The genes are TRBV28 and TRBJ1-4; D is undetermined. Trimming took 3 bases from V and 7 from J, leaving 12 bases between them. This CDR3 contains 14 residues. Germline values: CDR1 MDHEN, CDR2 SYDVKM. The DNA for the CDR3 is TGTGCCAGCAGTTTGAGCAGCCGGGCTGAAAAACTGTTTTTT. Translated: CASSLSSRAEKLFF.

V is TRBV12-3 or TRBV12-4 and J is TRBJ2-7, with no clear D. The CDR3 totals 14 residues. The V gene lost 5 bases and the J gene lost 4 bases, with 15 bases spanning the gap. CDR3: CASSGPRTVYEQYF. CDR3 in DNA: TGTGCCAGCAGTGGCCCCCGAACAGTATACGAGCAGTACTTC.

This chain connects TRBV7-9 to TRBJ2-6; 8 bases are shared with TRBD1. The junction had 8 bases not matched to a gene; V was cut back by 4 bases and J by 0 bases. The CDR3 totals 18 residues. Per germline, CDR1 SEHNR and CDR2 FQNEAQ (reference sequence). The CDR3 nucleotides read TGTGCCAGCAGCTCTTGGACAGGGCTCAGCTCTGGGGCCAACGTCCTGACTTTC. Encoded protein: CASSSWTGLSSGANVLTF.

This chain joins TRBV6-2 or TRBV6-3 and TRBJ1-5; maybe TRBD1 (5 bases). Germline V gives CDR1 MNHEY, CDR2 SVGEGT. Trimming left V 5 bases short and J 4 bases short, with 15 bases between. The CDR3 loop spans 15 amino acids. The CDR3 DNA sequence: TGTGCCAGCAGTGGACGGAGGCCAGGGAATCAGCCCCAGCATTTT. Encoded protein: CASSGRRPGNQPQHF.

In this sample, this clonotype turned up once. A much larger clone differs by one base, so this may be a read error. V usage is TRBV20-1 and J usage is TRBJ2-1, with a possible D match to TRBD2 (5 bases). Germline assignment: CDR1 DFQATT and CDR2 SNEGSKA (reference sequence). CDR3 length: 13 amino acids. The V gene lost 8 bases and the J gene lost 0 bases, with 11 bases spanning the gap. Written as DNA, the CDR3 is TGCAGTCACCGTGGGAGCTCCTACAATGAGCAGTTCTTC. Translating it yields CSHRGSSYNEQFF.

As to this clonotype: A clone one base away is much larger, so this may be a read error. The chain uses TRBV2 and TRBJ1-1, with 8 bases that match TRBD1. This CDR3 has 16 residues. V was pared by 3 bases and J by 1 base, with 7 bases of the junction left unmatched. Germline CDR1 is SNHLY and CDR2 is FYNNEI. The CDR3 protein is CASSDMRDRQNTEAFF. The CDR3 DNA reads as TGTGCCAGCAGTGACATGCGGGACAGGCAGAACACTGAAGCTTTCTTT.

With regard to this clonotype: The final CDR3 position lacks the conserved phenylalanine or tryptophan, pointing to a likely read error. The J gene is TRBJ2-2, the V gene TRBV7-2, with 13 bases matching TRBD2. The V gene end was trimmed by 5 bases and the J gene end by 5 bases; junction bases not matched to a gene: 8. The V gene's germline CDR1 is SGHTA and CDR2 FQGNSA. The CDR3 contains 17 residues. The CDR3 sequence is CASSPDMTSGRTGELFL. Written as DNA, the CDR3 is TGTGCCAGCAGCCCGGATATGACTAGCGGGAGGACCGGGGAGCTGTTTCTT.

At least ten counts were recorded for this clonotype. This chain joins TRBV28 and TRBJ2-3; TRBD2 matches at 12 bases. V dropped 3 bases and J dropped 6; count of bases not matched to a gene: 7. CDR1 and CDR2 (germline): MDHEN, SYDVKM. The CDR3 is made up of 16 amino acids. This CDR3 reads CASSFLGLAGDDTQYF. The CDR3 region has the DNA TGTGCCAGCAGTTTCTTGGGACTAGCGGGCGATGATACGCAGTATTTT.

This clonotype was picked up a small number of times. CDR3 in amino acids: CASSLGDRDGDEQFF. The CDR3 DNA reads TGTGCCAGCAGCTTAGGGGACAGGGATGGCGATGAGCAGTTCTTC. The chain joins TRBV7-9 to TRBJ2-1, with TRBD1 identical over 9 bases. Trimming removed 1 base from V and 8 bases from J; junction bases left unmatched: 6. This CDR3 is 15 amino acids long. Looked up from germline, CDR1 is SEHNR and CDR2 is FQNEAQ (reference sequence). The whole variable domain, filled in from reference TRBV7-9 and TRBJ2-1, reads DTGVSQNPRHKITKRGQNVTFRCDPISEHNRLYWYRQTLGQGPEFLTYFQNEAQLEKSRLLSDRFSAERPKGSFSTLEIQRTEQGDSAMYLCASSLGDRDGDEQFFGPGTRLTVL.

V and J are TRBV6-2 or TRBV6-3 and TRBJ2-7; TRBD2 is a possible D gene (6 bases). CDR1 and CDR2 (germline): MNHEY, SVGEGT. CDR3 length equals 16 residues. The V and J ends lost 6 bases and 7 bases respectively, with 25 bases between them. Written as DNA, the CDR3 is TGTGCCAGCAGCTTGAGGGGACTTAACTCCTACAATGAGCAGTACTTC. It codes for CASSLRGLNSYNEQYF.

This clonotype was observed many times. The chain combines TRBV7-2 with TRBJ2-7, with TRBD2 as a possible D gene (6 bases). Trimming pared 4 bases from V and 2 bases from J, leaving 12 bases between. Germline CDR1 is SGHTA and CDR2 is FQGNSA. The CDR3 is 14 amino acids. The CDR3 here is CASSSQAGPYEQYF. The CDR3 coding sequence is TGTGCCAGCAGCTCCCAGGCGGGGCCCTACGAGCAGTACTTC.